The 18 T cell receptor beta chains in this list originate from one sample, sequenced in a study of blood T cell repertoires in COVID-19 (dated by TCRdb to the early 2020s). Receptor libraries were prepared by the immunoSEQ multiplex PCR assay. Here the immuneACCESS table is served through TCRdb, limited to in-frame sequences with V and J called. Missing clones are a known gap in these copies; in checked studies unresolved V genes cover under half, and the rest lacks a known reason. Here the sample has under 150,000 clones; roughly 83% occur a single time. Together, the top ten hold more than 1.4% of the sample. The specimen sequenced was peripheral blood. Source of these receptors: a man in his fifties or sixties with acute or convalescent COVID-19.

The chain uses TRBV7-2 and TRBJ2-1, with 9 bases aligning to TRBD2. The germline gives CDR1 SGHTA, CDR2 FQGNSA. Trimming at V came to 5 bases and at J to 6 bases, leaving 14 bases not matched to a gene. This CDR3 spans 17 amino acids. The CDR3: CASSKSAGGPFINEQFF. The CDR3 DNA follows: TGTGCCAGCAGCAAATCGGCGGGAGGGCCTTTTATCAATGAGCAGTTCTTC.

In DNA, the CDR3 is TGTGCCAGCAGTGGCCAGACTTCCACAGATACGCAGTATTTT. This sequence encodes CASSGQTSTDTQYF. This chain links TRBV28 with TRBJ2-3, with D hard to call. Per germline, CDR1 MDHEN and CDR2 SYDVKM. V gave up 5 bases and J gave up 2 bases, with 11 bases separating them. The CDR3 extends over 14 amino acids.

The V and J genes are TRBV19 and TRBJ2-5; D perhaps matches TRBD1 (6 bases). In germline, CDR1 is LNHDA, CDR2 SQIVND (reference sequence). The CDR3 runs to 16 residues. V dropped 5 bases and J dropped 1 base, with 17 bases sitting between them. The CDR3 bases are TGTGCCAGTAGTCCGGAGACGGGACACTTCCAAGAGACCCAGTACTTC. This sequence encodes CASSPETGHFQETQYF.

V usage is TRBV10-3 and J usage is TRBJ2-1; weak D call: TRBD1 (6 bases). Trimming shortened V by 2 bases and J by 6 bases, and 8 bases separated the two germline ends. This CDR3 region has 13 residues. Germline V gene lookup returns CDR1 ENHRY and CDR2 SYGVKD. CDR3 bases: TGTGCCATCAGTGAGCTAGGGGGCAATGAGCAGTTCTTC. This sequence encodes CAISELGGNEQFF.

V usage is TRBV3-1 (or the pseudogene TRBV3-2) and J usage is TRBJ2-7, with D perhaps TRBD2 (7 bases). V lost 8 bases and J lost 5, with 16 bases in between. Looked up from germline, CDR1 is LGHDT and CDR2 is YNNKEL (reference sequence). The CDR3 spans 13 residues. CDR3 amino acids: CASGREGGHEQYF. The DNA for the CDR3 is TGTGCCAGCGGGAGGGAGGGGGGCCACGAGCAGTACTTC.

This clone was seen only a few times. The chain recombines TRBV6-6 with TRBJ1-5; TRBD1 aligns across 10 bases. This CDR3 is built from 14 residues. The germline V gene has CDR1 MNHNY and CDR2 SVGAGI (reference sequence). The trim removed 7 bases at V and 5 bases at J, leaving 5 bases unmatched. CDR3 sequence (DNA): TGTGCCAGCACCCGGGACAGGGGTTATCAGCCCCAGCATTTT. It yields the protein CASTRDRGYQPQHF.

This chain uses TRBV7-2 with TRBJ1-1; D gene unclear. V dropped 4 bases and J dropped 0 bases, with 6 bases sitting between them. The CDR3 sequence is 13 residues long. The germline V gene has CDR1 SGHTA and CDR2 FQGNSA. CDR3: CASSWRVNTEAFF. CDR3 in DNA: TGTGCCAGCAGCTGGCGGGTGAACACTGAAGCTTTCTTT. Full variable domain (remainder filled in from reference TRBV7-2 and TRBJ1-1): GAGVSQSPSNKVTEKGKDVELRCDPISGHTALYWYRQSLGQGLEFLIYFQGNSAPDKSGLPSDRFSAERTGGSVSTLTIQRTQQEDSAVYLCASSWRVNTEAFFGQGTRLTVV.

CDR3 protein: CASSYVGFSNQPQHF. For the CDR3, the DNA is TGTGCCAGCAGTTACGTCGGGTTTAGCAATCAGCCCCAGCATTTT. The rearrangement uses TRBV6-2 or TRBV6-3 and TRBJ1-5; D call uncertain. The CDR3 is 15 residues long. The germline V gene encodes CDR1 MNHEY and CDR2 SVGEGT. V lost 2 bases, J lost 0 bases, and 8 bases lay in between.

The chain joins TRBV7-8 to TRBJ2-3, with 9 bases matching TRBD1. With V trimmed by 5 bases and J by 1 base, 19 bases remained unmatched. CDR3 size: 20 residues. In germline, CDR1 is SGHVS, CDR2 FQNEAQ. The CDR3 bases are TGTGCCAGCAGCATATGGGGACAGGGAGTCGGGAAGGGGGGCACAGATACGCAGTATTTT. Translating it yields CASSIWGQGVGKGGTDTQYF.

Regarding this clone: The same CDR3 is also encoded by other DNA sequences in this sample. The chain is built from TRBV12-3 or TRBV12-4 and TRBJ1-2; D remains unclear. The CDR3 spans 12 residues. Trimming stripped 3 bases from V and 7 bases from J, with 9 bases between. This chain's CDR3 is CASSFGRGGYTF. The CDR3 DNA reads as TGTGCCAGCAGTTTTGGTCGGGGTGGCTACACCTTC.

The chain employs TRBV5-6 and TRBJ2-5; 8 nucleotides match TRBD1. The junction had 14 bases not matched to a gene; V was cut back by 2 bases and J by 5 bases. CDR3 length: 17 residues. The V gene's germline CDR1 is SGHDT and CDR2 YYEEEE. CDR3 amino acids: CASSFTGQVAFGETQYF. The CDR3 bases are TGTGCCAGCAGCTTCACGGGACAGGTAGCTTTTGGGGAGACCCAGTACTTC.

The CDR3 coding sequence is TGTGCCAGCAGCCGGGACAGACAGTCTTTACACTATGGCTACACCTTC. Translation gives CASSRDRQSLHYGYTF. The chain couples TRBV4-2 to TRBJ1-2; the match to TRBD1 covers 7 bases. The CDR3 has 16 residues. Germline V gives CDR1 LGHNA, CDR2 YNFKEQ. J lost 3 bases, V lost 4 bases, and 11 bases had no gene match.

The V call is TRBV10-3, the J call TRBJ2-5, with D perhaps TRBD2 (6 bases). The CDR3 extends over 14 amino acids. V was cut by 6 bases and J by 4 bases, with 15 bases left in between. CDR1 is ENHRY and CDR2 is SYGVKD in the germline V gene. The CDR3 DNA reads as TGTGCCATCAGAGGGGACTCCTCAGGAGAGACCCAGTACTTC. It translates to CAIRGDSSGETQYF.

CDR3 nucleotides: TGTGCCAGCAGCGCCCAACTAGCATCAGAGACCCAGTACTTC. Amino acid sequence: CASSAQLASETQYF. The rearrangement joins TRBV5-6 to TRBJ2-5, with D maybe TRBD2 (6 bases). Germline values: CDR1 SGHDT, CDR2 YYEEEE. CDR3 length: 14 amino acids. The V gene lost 4 bases and the J gene lost 4 bases, with 14 bases spanning the gap.

This rearrangement joins TRBV6-5 to TRBJ1-3; TRBD1 matches at 7 bases. CDR3 length: 14 amino acids. CDR1 MNHEY and CDR2 SVGAGI come from the germline V gene. Trimming removed 5 bases from V and 4 bases from J; junction bases left unmatched: 5. The CDR3 loop is CASSQQGLGNTIYF. In DNA, the CDR3 is TGTGCCAGCAGTCAACAGGGGTTGGGAAACACCATATATTTT.

The V gene is TRBV5-1, the J gene TRBJ2-7; no clear D gene. The V end was cut by 0 bases, the J end by 1 base, with 11 bases between. The CDR3 runs 15 residues. Germline CDR1 and CDR2: SGHRS and YFSETQ. CDR3: CASSLVAALSYEQYF. The CDR3, as DNA: TGCGCCAGCAGCTTGGTAGCAGCCCTTTCCTACGAGCAGTACTTC. The complete variable domain, with remaining parts taken from reference TRBV5-1 and TRBJ2-7, reads KAGVTQTPRYLIKTRGQQVTLSCSPISGHRSVSWYQQTPGQGLQFLFEYFSETQRNKGNFPGRFSGRQFSNSRSEMNVSTLELGDSALYLCASSLVAALSYEQYFGPGTRLTVT.

The chain has TRBV5-4 and TRBJ1-5; no firm D call. The CDR3 runs 14 residues. V was cut by 1 base and J by 5 bases, with 10 bases left in between. Germline loops: CDR1 SGHNT, CDR2 YYREEE (reference sequence). The CDR3: CASSLQGRDQPQHF. CDR3 nucleotide sequence: TGTGCCAGCAGCTTGCAAGGGCGGGATCAGCCCCAGCATTTT.

The V and J genes are TRBV19 and TRBJ2-1; 8 bases are shared with TRBD1. Looked up from germline, CDR1 is LNHDA and CDR2 is SQIVND (reference sequence). The V and J ends lost 5 bases and 9 bases, in that order; junction bases with no gene match: 12. CDR3 length: 15 amino acids. The CDR3 sequence is CASSETGGGGSEQFF. CDR3 in DNA: TGTGCCAGTAGTGAAACAGGGGGTGGGGGCAGTGAGCAGTTCTTC.